Listed below are T cell receptor beta chains from one sample, sequenced in a study of cytomegalovirus exposure and HLA in healthy donors. Assay used: immunoSEQ multiplex PCR; TCRdb lists only in-frame clones, some missing. The sample records more than 100,000 clones, around 84% being singletons. The sequenced sample consisted of PBMCs. The receptors were sampled from a woman younger than 45 in good health and CMV-seropositive. Each CDR3 is given with its conserved first and last residue. D genes are given only for firm matches. Only some rows state a clone size, as once, few, many or a class for expanded clones.

d_call	clone_size	v_call	j_call	cdr3_aa	cdr3_nt
.	.	TRBV9	TRBJ2-7	CASSVSEGYEQYF	TGTGCCAGCAGCGTATCCGAGGGCTACGAGCAGTACTTC
.	.	TRBV4-1	TRBJ1-4	CASSRAGQTATNEKLFF	TGCGCCAGCAGCCGAGCAGGTCAAACTGCAACTAATGAAAAACTGTTTTTT
.	few	TRBV4-3	TRBJ2-1	CASSQDLVYEQFF	TGCGCCAGCAGCCAAGATCTAGTCTATGAGCAGTTCTTC
TRBD1	few	TRBV5-4	TRBJ1-2	CASSKQGVNDGYTF	TGTGCCAGCAGCAAACAGGGGGTTAACGATGGCTACACCTTC
TRBD1	.	TRBV27	TRBJ1-6	CASSFTGGVSPLHF	TGTGCCAGCAGTTTCACAGGGGGCGTTTCACCCCTCCACTTT
TRBD1	.	TRBV7-9	TRBJ1-5	CSSSSKGTGENQPQHF	TGTTCCAGCAGTTCGAAGGGGACAGGGGAGAATCAGCCCCAGCATTTT
.	.	TRBV10-3	TRBJ1-2	CAIRDSNYGYTF	TGTGCCATCAGGGACAGCAACTATGGCTACACCTTC
TRBD1	few	TRBV9	TRBJ1-3	CASSGTGGHSGNTIYF	TGTGCCAGCAGCGGGACAGGCGGACACTCTGGAAACACCATATATTTT
TRBD1	few	TRBV27	TRBJ1-2	CASFKQGVGNYGYTF	TGTGCCAGCTTTAAACAGGGGGTGGGGAACTATGGCTACACCTTC
.	few	TRBV5-6	TRBJ2-2	CASSLKGLNTGELFF	TGTGCCAGCAGCTTGAAGGGGTTGAACACCGGGGAGCTGTTTTTT
TRBD2	.	TRBV4-2	TRBJ2-5	CASSQSGLAAQETQYF	TGTGCCAGCAGCCAATCGGGACTAGCGGCCCAAGAGACCCAGTACTTC
.	few	TRBV30	TRBJ2-1	CAWSPGWNEQFF	TGTGCCTGGAGTCCAGGGTGGAATGAGCAGTTCTTC
TRBD2	.	TRBV4-2	TRBJ2-3	CASGGSGGGTDTQYF	TGTGCCAGCGGGGGGAGCGGGGGCGGCACAGATACGCAGTATTTT
.	few	TRBV4-3	TRBJ1-1	CASSQAGAGTEAFF	TGCGCCAGCAGCCAAGCTGGGGCCGGCACTGAAGCTTTCTTT
.	.	TRBV4-3	TRBJ2-7	CASSQEGGYEQYF	TGCGCCAGCAGCCAAGAGGGGGGCTACGAGCAGTACTTC
.	.	TRBV5-1	TRBJ1-4	CASSYTGEKLFF	TGCGCCAGCAGCTACACGGGAGAAAAACTGTTTTTT
TRBD1	.	TRBV5-1	TRBJ1-3	CASSKGTATGNTIYF	TGCGCCAGCAGCAAAGGGACAGCCACTGGAAACACCATATATTTT
.	.	TRBV10-3	TRBJ1-6	CAISGTRDNSPLHF	TGTGCCATCAGCGGGACACGAGATAATTCACCCCTCCACTTT
TRBD1	once	TRBV29-1	TRBJ2-7	CSGVTGEGYEQYF	TGCAGCGGGGTGACAGGGGAAGGCTACGAGCAGTACTTC
.	.	TRBV5-4	TRBJ2-7	CASRSWGRRAYEQYF	TGTGCCAGCAGAAGTTGGGGCAGGAGGGCCTACGAGCAGTACTTC
TRBD2	.	TRBV2	TRBJ2-3	CASSLSWTSAGDTQYF	TGTGCCAGCAGTCTTTCCTGGACTAGCGCTGGAGATACGCAGTATTTT
TRBD1	.	TRBV30	TRBJ1-5	CAWTDRGDQPQHF	TGTGCCTGGACGGACAGGGGAGATCAGCCCCAGCATTTT
TRBD2	few	TRBV29-1	TRBJ2-1	CSAHGGLAGGNEQFF	TGCAGCGCCCACGGAGGACTAGCGGGGGGGAATGAGCAGTTCTTC
.	.	TRBV5-1	TRBJ2-7	CASSLLEGMSDEQYF	TGCGCCAGCAGCTTGTTGGAGGGTATGTCGGACGAGCAGTACTTC
TRBD1	.	TRBV9	TRBJ1-2	CASSVLGTEEKGYTF	TGTGCCAGCAGCGTGCTGGGGACAGAAGAAAAGGGCTACACCTTC
.	.	TRBV9	TRBJ2-3	CASSRTASDTQYF	TGTGCCAGCAGCCGGACAGCATCGGATACGCAGTATTTT
TRBD1	.	TRBV28	TRBJ1-2	CASSSGVGQGAYGYTF	TGTGCCAGCAGTTCTGGTGTTGGACAGGGCGCCTATGGCTACACCTTC
.	.	TRBV20-1	TRBJ1-1	CSARPHSEAFF	TGCAGTGCTAGACCCCATTCTGAAGCTTTCTTT
TRBD2	.	TRBV9	TRBJ2-5	CATSVGSGDHFQETQYF	TGTGCCACCAGTGTGGGTAGCGGGGACCATTTCCAAGAGACCCAGTACTTC
.	.	TRBV4-3	TRBJ2-5	CASSQRDSQGTQYF	TGCGCCAGCAGCCAGCGGGACTCCCAAGGGACCCAGTACTTC
.	.	TRBV19	TRBJ2-1	CASSIDVAAQFF	TGTGCCAGTAGTATAGACGTAGCGGCTCAGTTCTTC
.	.	TRBV28	TRBJ1-5	CASSTLYYTDYSNQPQHF	TGTGCCAGCAGTACCCTCTACTACACGGACTATAGCAATCAGCCCCAGCATTTT
.	.	TRBV4-3	TRBJ1-2	CASSQEAGLDGYTF	TGCGCCAGCAGCCAAGAAGCGGGGCTGGATGGCTACACCTTC
.	.	TRBV6-1	TRBJ1-2	CASSGSRANYGYTF	TGTGCCAGCAGTGGTAGCAGGGCTAACTATGGCTACACCTTC
.	.	TRBV2	TRBJ1-6	CASSEPAGDRSPLHF	TGTGCCAGCAGTGAGCCCGCAGGGGATCGATCACCCCTCCACTTT
TRBD1	.	TRBV28	TRBJ1-2	CASRKEGTGVYGYTF	TGTGCCAGCAGGAAAGAAGGGACAGGCGTCTATGGCTACACCTTC
TRBD1	once	TRBV2	TRBJ2-3	CASSVRTGYLDTQYF	TGTGCCAGCAGCGTCCGGACAGGGTATTTGGATACGCAGTATTTT
.	.	TRBV7-6	TRBJ1-1	CASSLEVDRMNTEAFF	TGTGCCAGCAGCTTAGAGGTCGACAGGATGAACACTGAAGCTTTCTTT
TRBD1	.	TRBV4-3	TRBJ2-7	CASSQTRDSTYEQYF	TGCGCCAGCAGCCAAACCCGGGACAGTACCTACGAGCAGTACTTC
.	.	TRBV5-6	TRBJ2-1	CASSFIFKRNNEQFF	TGTGCCAGCAGCTTCATCTTTAAGCGGAACAATGAGCAGTTCTTC
TRBD1	once	TRBV9	TRBJ2-7	CASSVGTAVNEQYF	TGTGCCAGCAGCGTTGGGACAGCAGTTAACGAGCAGTACTTC
.	.	TRBV6-6	TRBJ2-1	CASSRSGGPSYNEQFF	TGTGCCAGCAGCCGAAGCGGCGGTCCCTCCTACAATGAGCAGTTCTTC
TRBD2	few	TRBV4-3	TRBJ2-1	CASSQETGGYNEQFF	TGCGCCAGCAGCCAAGAAACGGGGGGATACAATGAGCAGTTCTTC
.	once	TRBV19	TRBJ2-6	CASSIFAKSSGANVLTF	TGTGCCAGTAGTATCTTCGCGAAAAGCTCTGGGGCCAACGTCCTGACTTTC
.	.	TRBV28	TRBJ1-3	CASSHEEGPLGGNTIYF	TGTGCCAGCAGTCACGAAGAGGGCCCACTGGGGGGAAACACCATATATTTT
.	.	TRBV4-2	TRBJ2-5	CASSQGGSIETQYF	TGTGCCAGCAGCCAAGGTGGTAGCATAGAGACCCAGTACTTC
TRBD1	once	TRBV7-2	TRBJ2-4	CASSPGTAIAKNIQYF	TGTGCCAGCAGCCCAGGGACAGCGATAGCCAAAAACATTCAGTACTTC
TRBD2	.	TRBV4-1	TRBJ2-7	CASSQASTSAYEQYF	TGCGCCAGCAGCCAAGCTTCGACTAGCGCCTACGAGCAGTACTTC
.	few	TRBV7-6	TRBJ2-5	CASSKRQQETQYF	TGTGCCAGCAGCAAAAGACAGCAAGAGACCCAGTACTTC
.	.	TRBV4-1	TRBJ2-7	CASSQGTVAYEQYF	TGCGCCAGCAGCCAAGGGACAGTAGCCTACGAGCAGTACTTC
TRBD2	.	TRBV5-1	TRBJ2-3	CASSVERGTDTQYF	TGCGCCTCCAGCGTAGAGCGGGGAACAGATACGCAGTATTTT
TRBD1	.	TRBV7-9	TRBJ2-7	CASSGPGTGVFEQYF	TGTGCCAGCAGTGGCCCCGGGACAGGGGTATTCGAGCAGTACTTC
.	.	TRBV4-2	TRBJ1-1	CASSPSGFIGTEAFF	TGTGCCAGCAGCCCATCAGGGTTTATCGGCACTGAAGCTTTCTTT
TRBD1	.	TRBV6-1	TRBJ1-5	CASTRNSRGDQPQHF	TGTGCCAGCACTAGGAACAGCAGGGGGGATCAGCCCCAGCATTTT
.	.	TRBV2	TRBJ2-1	CASSEAGASREQFF	TGTGCCAGCAGTGAAGCGGGGGCTAGTCGTGAGCAGTTCTTC
TRBD1	.	TRBV4-2	TRBJ2-6	CASSQGGTGKSGANVLTF	TGTGCCAGCAGCCAAGGGGGGACAGGGAAGTCTGGGGCCAACGTCCTGACTTTC
TRBD1	.	TRBV18	TRBJ1-5	CASSLGQGHQPQHF	TGTGCCAGCTCACTGGGACAGGGGCATCAGCCCCAGCATTTT